This note documents a single T cell receptor (beta chain) sequence. In the authors' workflow: Estimation of nucleated cell counts was performed using reference gene primer amplification. TCRdb's table, derived via immunoSEQ multiplex PCR, lists solely in-frame clones and lacks some. V and J calls and clone size follow that table, whereas D and trimming were derived from the DNA. Of about 80,000 clones listed, 70% to 90% are singletons. The CDR3 consists of 13 residues. V was clipped by 3 bases and J by 3 bases, with 9 bases between them. This sample is drawn from a study of blood T cell repertoires in COVID-19. Whole-study context: Sites in the United States, Italy and Spain provided acute and convalescent COVID-19 samples. The analysed material was cDNA or gDNA that came from T cells, B-cell-depleted T cells, or PBMCs.

The chain recombines TRBV12-3 or TRBV12-4 with TRBJ2-7, with a tentative D call TRBD2 (6 bases). The receptor was isolated from an older man with acute or convalescent COVID-19. The sequencing sample was made of peripheral blood. The CDR3 DNA reads TGTGCCAGCAGTTTGGGACTCCGCTACGAGCAGTACTTC. Encoded protein: CASSLGLRYEQYF.